The present T cell receptor (beta chain) was sequenced within a study of T-cell reconstitution after alpha-beta-depleted transplantation in children. Details on this clonotype: Compared with germline, one end of the junction differs, possibly owing to a read error.

Library preparation (for TCRbeta) was performed with unique molecular identifiers. TCRdb fed the PCR reads into MiXCR, producing one record per CDR3 protein. The sample lists 230,000 or so distinct CDR3 sequences, 9% to 10% seen once, with 5% to 5.5% in the top ten. In germline, CDR1 is SGHDN, CDR2 FVKESK. The CDR3 covers 18 residues. The origin of this receptor is a human donor who donated a stem cell graft to a child with SCID. The specimen comprised PBMCs from the stem cell graft donor, sampled from the stem cell graft. This rearrangement joins TRBV14 to TRBJ1-6; D is unclear. In DNA, the CDR3 is TGTGCCACCAGCCAAGAGGAACATCCCGGGTCCTATAATTCACCCCTCCACTTT. Amino acid sequence: CATSQEEHPGSYNSPLHF.